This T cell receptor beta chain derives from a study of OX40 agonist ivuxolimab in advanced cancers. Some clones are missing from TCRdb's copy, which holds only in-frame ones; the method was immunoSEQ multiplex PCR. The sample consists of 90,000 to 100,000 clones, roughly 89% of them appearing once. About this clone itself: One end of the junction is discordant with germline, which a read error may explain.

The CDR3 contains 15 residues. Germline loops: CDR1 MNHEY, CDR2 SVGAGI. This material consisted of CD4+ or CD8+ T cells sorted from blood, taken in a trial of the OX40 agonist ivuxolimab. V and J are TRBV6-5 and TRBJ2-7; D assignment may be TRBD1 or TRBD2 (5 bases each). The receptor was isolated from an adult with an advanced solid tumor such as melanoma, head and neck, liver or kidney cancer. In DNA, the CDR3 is TGTGCCAGCAGTTATGGGACCCTAACCCTCTACGGGCAGTACTTC. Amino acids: CASSYGTLTLYGQYF.